The source of this T cell receptor (beta chain) is a study of blood T cell repertoires in COVID-19. Study information: From the United States, Italy and Spain came samples of acute and convalescent COVID-19.

The CDR3 is made up of 14 amino acids. Germline V gene data show CDR1 as MNHEY and CDR2 as SVGAGI. Trimming left V 6 bases short and J 7 bases short, with 16 bases between. The repertoire was sequenced with immunoSEQ multiplex PCR; TCRdb's copy has only in-frame clones and lacks some. Here the sample spans 200,000 to 250,000 clones, around 84% being singletons. This sequence was found in a man aged 45 to 65 with active or convalescent COVID-19. The sequenced sample consisted of peripheral blood. The rearrangement joins TRBV6-5 to TRBJ2-4; D possibly corresponds to TRBD1 (6 bases). The CDR3 is CASRQGQGSNIQYF. CDR3 in DNA: TGTGCCAGCAGGCAGGGGCAGGGAAGCAACATTCAGTACTTC.